The present entry profiles one T cell receptor (beta chain) with its context. The antigen is unknown. The assay was run at deep level. Clones were read by immunoSEQ multiplex PCR, and TCRdb kept only the in-frame ones, dropping some. The sample contains about 360,000 clones, 73% of which appear only once. The sample originates from a study of shared clonotypes between healthy human individuals. Study-level information: Per donor, CD8 memory used one plate, CD8 naive used two, CD4 memory used three and CD4 naive used three. Broader study findings: The naive CD4 repertoires of several donors were compared, and approximately 4.5% of clonotypes were shared. Sampling was confined to blood; repertoires within tissues likely differ.

The CDR3 length is 13 residues. Germline-derived CDR1 and CDR2 are SGHTA and FQGTGA. The germline V and J ends were trimmed by 3 bases and 9 bases, with 12 bases remaining between them. The sequenced material came from memory CD4+ T cells sorted from blood. Indicated subset: CD45RA-negative fraction. The V gene is TRBV7-3, the J gene TRBJ2-1; D perhaps matches TRBD2 (6 bases). The clonotype originates from a man younger than 40 in good health. CDR3: CASSFDLEGEQFF. The CDR3 DNA reads as TGTGCCAGCAGCTTCGATCTGGAGGGTGAGCAGTTCTTC.